The 27 T cell receptor beta chains given below trace back to one sample, sequenced in a study of T-cell reconstitution after alpha-beta-depleted transplantation in children. Construction of the TCRbeta library involved unique molecular identifiers. TCRdb analysed the PCR reads with MiXCR anew, one entry per CDR3 protein. In the table there are roughly 790,000 distinct CDR3 sequences, 16% of which are singletons. The sample in question was PBMCs, mostly from graft donor cells, obtained 360 days after TCRalphabeta/CD19-depleted stem cell transplant. Receptors were obtained from a male patient between 10 and 17 years old who had a stem cell transplant for acute lymphoblastic leukemia, so the T cells may come from the graft donor.

This clonotype was observed many times. The chain couples TRBV14 to TRBJ2-1; 9 bases fit TRBD2. CDR1 is SGHDN and CDR2 is FVKESK in the germline V gene. The CDR3 loop spans 16 amino acids. The J segment lost 5 bases and the V segment lost 4 bases, leaving 9 bases of the junction unmatched. The CDR3 coding sequence is TGTGCCAGCAGCCGCACCCTAGCGGGGATAAACAATGAGCAGTTCTTC. It codes for CASSRTLAGINNEQFF.

The chain is built from TRBV7-2 and TRBJ2-5, with TRBD2 matching over 7 bases. This CDR3 has 16 amino acids. Germline CDR1 reads SGHTA; CDR2 reads FQGNSA. J was trimmed by 3 bases and V by 2 bases; bases with no gene match: 9. The CDR3 loop is CASSLWGRVAKETQYF. The CDR3 nucleotides are TGTGCCAGCAGCTTATGGGGGAGGGTAGCGAAAGAGACCCAGTACTTC.

The V gene is TRBV12-5, the J gene TRBJ2-2; no firm D call. CDR1 is LGHNT, CDR2 FRNRAP, per germline. V was cut by 1 base and J by 4 bases, with 4 bases left in between. This CDR3 spans 13 amino acids. CDR3 sequence: CASGLASTGELFF. The CDR3 DNA reads as TGTGCTAGTGGTTTGGCGAGCACCGGGGAGCTGTTTTTT.

This clonotype has a handful of counts. V gene TRBV6-1 combines with J gene TRBJ2-7; D is unclear. V shed 7 bases and J shed 2 bases, with 15 bases lying between them. Germline assignment: CDR1 MNHNS and CDR2 SASEGT. The CDR3 length is 14 residues. The CDR3 spells CASIREFGPYEQYF. Here the CDR3 DNA reads TGTGCCAGCATAAGGGAATTCGGCCCCTACGAGCAGTACTTC.

CDR3 amino acids: CASSDTSGIDKTQYF. The CDR3 nucleotides are TGCGCCAGCAGCGACACTAGCGGGATCGACAAGACCCAGTACTTC. The V call is TRBV5-1, the J call TRBJ2-5, with 10 bases that match TRBD2. V shed 4 bases, J shed 6 bases, and the junction held 9 bases outside the gene matches. The CDR3 extends over 15 amino acids. Germline V lookup: CDR1 SGHRS, CDR2 YFSETQ.

Comment on this clonotype: At one boundary the junction diverges from the germline segment, which might be a read error. The genes are TRBV14 and TRBJ2-7; D may be TRBD1 (6 bases). The germline V gene encodes CDR1 SGHDN and CDR2 FVKESK. This CDR3 region has 12 residues. CDR3 nucleotide sequence: TGTGCCAGCAGCCAAGCTCACAGGGAGCAATACTTC. Protein: CASSQAHREQYF.

The chain joins TRBV5-1 to TRBJ1-2; 7 bases align to TRBD1. The CDR3 contains 16 residues. V lost 4 bases to trimming and J lost 0 bases; unmatched junction nucleotides: 9. The V gene's germline CDR1 is SGHRS and CDR2 YFSETQ. The CDR3: CASSPAPQGTNYGYTF. The CDR3 coding sequence is TGCGCCAGCAGCCCTGCTCCACAGGGGACTAACTATGGCTACACCTTC.

A single count supports this clonotype. The chain combines TRBV6-2 or TRBV6-3 with TRBJ2-1; D ambiguous. With 5 bases removed from V and 4 bases from J, the gap between germline ends came to 9 bases. The CDR3 is 13 residues long. CDR1 MNHEY and CDR2 SVGEGT come from the germline V gene. The CDR3 nucleotides are TGTGCCAGCAGTCGCCTTCATTACAATGAGCAGTTCTTC. Its protein product is CASSRLHYNEQFF.

This clonotype was detected a few times. The chain employs TRBV6-2 or TRBV6-3 and TRBJ2-1; tentative D call: TRBD2 (5 bases). Germline assignment: CDR1 MNHEY and CDR2 SVGEGT. CDR3 length equals 15 residues. V was cut by 0 bases and J by 9 bases, with 15 bases left in between. CDR3 amino acids: CASSYSLILGAEQFF. CDR3 bases: TGTGCCAGCAGTTACTCCTTAATCTTGGGAGCTGAGCAGTTCTTC.

The chain is built from TRBV4-1 and TRBJ2-1; 9 nucleotides line up with TRBD2. CDR3 length: 16 residues. V shed 5 bases, J shed 8 bases, and the junction held 13 bases outside the gene matches. In germline, CDR1 is MGHRA, CDR2 YSYEKL. The CDR3 is CASSSRVAGDLDEQFF. The DNA of the CDR3 is TGCGCCAGCAGCAGTCGCGTAGCGGGAGATCTCGATGAGCAGTTCTTC.

In its sample, this clonotype was seen many times. The chain couples TRBV12-3 or TRBV12-4 to TRBJ2-3; TRBD1 might be the D (6 bases). This CDR3 is built from 15 residues. V was cut by 3 bases and J by 6 bases, with 16 bases left in between. CDR3 amino acids: CASSLGDRNPDTQYF. The CDR3 coding sequence is TGTGCCAGCAGTTTGGGTGACAGGAATCCTGATACGCAGTATTTT.

This clonotype occurred a few times. The chain joins TRBV29-1 to TRBJ2-1, with 8 nucleotides matching TRBD1. CDR3 length: 14 residues. Germline loops: CDR1 SQVTM, CDR2 ANQGSEA. After removal of 7 bases from V and 4 bases from J, the junction contained 9 bases not matched to a gene. For the CDR3, the DNA is TGCAGCGCGACGCAGGGGGCGCGGTACAATGAGCAGTTCTTC. This codes for CSATQGARYNEQFF.

This clonotype turned up a few times. The rearrangement links TRBV5-1 to TRBJ2-2; possible D gene TRBD2, 6 bases. Between the trimmed V and J ends, which lost 0 bases and 4 bases, there was a span of 10 bases. Germline V CDR1 and CDR2: SGHRS, YFSETQ. CDR3 length: 15 amino acids. The CDR3 reads CASSLAGGITGELFF. CDR3 in DNA: TGCGCCAGCAGCTTGGCCGGGGGTATCACCGGGGAGCTGTTTTTT.

This clonotype has only a few counts. The chain has TRBV12-3 or TRBV12-4 and TRBJ2-1, with unresolved D. Trimming stripped 3 bases from V and 12 bases from J, with 9 bases between. This CDR3 spans 11 amino acids. CDR3 nucleotide sequence: TGTGCCAGCAGTTTCAGAGTAGGGCAGTTCTTC. It is translated as CASSFRVGQFF.

This clonotype was counted many times. An end of the junction does not agree with germline; a read error may underlie this. V usage is TRBV5-1 and J usage is TRBJ1-5, with unresolved D. Germline CDR1 SGHRS, CDR2 YFSETQ. There are 12 residues in the CDR3. The CDR3 bases are TGTGCCAGCAGCTTGGCCGGCCAGCCCCAGCATTTT. This encodes CASSLAGQPQHF.

This clonotype occurred many times. This sequence joins TRBV12-3 or TRBV12-4 and TRBJ2-5; D remains ambiguous. V was pared by 3 bases and J by 5 bases, with 7 bases between. This CDR3 spans 12 amino acids. The chain's CDR3 is CASSFEEETQYF. In nucleotides, the CDR3 is TGTGCCAGCAGTTTTGAGGAGGAGACCCAGTACTTC.

The chain uses TRBV7-2 and TRBJ2-5; D perhaps matches TRBD2 (5 bases). The CDR3 sequence is 15 residues long. From germline, CDR1 is SGHTA and CDR2 FQGNSA. V was pared by 2 bases and J by 5 bases, with 15 bases between. The CDR3 spells CASSLLPGSGETQYF. The DNA for the CDR3 is TGTGCCAGCAGCTTATTGCCGGGCTCGGGGGAGACCCAGTACTTC.

This clonotype was observed a handful of times. This chain uses TRBV27 with TRBJ1-6; possible D gene TRBD1, 6 bases. The CDR3 has 15 residues. V lost 5 bases to trimming and J lost 6 bases, with 14 bases between them. CDR1 and CDR2 (germline): MNHEY, SMNVEV (reference sequence). CDR3 in amino acids: CASSPRTDSNSPLHF. Written as DNA, the CDR3 is TGTGCCAGCAGTCCCCGGACAGACTCTAATTCACCCCTCCACTTT.

This clonotype was detected many times. The chain combines TRBV7-9 with TRBJ2-3; D might be TRBD1 (5 bases). Germline CDR1 and CDR2: SEHNR and FQNEAQ (reference sequence). The V end was cut by 7 bases, the J end by 4 bases, with 18 bases between. The CDR3 length is 15 residues. The CDR3 DNA reads as TGTGCCAGCACTCAGTTGGGGCTGGCGGCAGATACGCAGTATTTT. Its protein product is CASTQLGLAADTQYF.

Only a few counts were recorded for this clonotype. The J gene is TRBJ1-1, the V gene TRBV5-1; 8 bases are a match to TRBD1. Germline loops: CDR1 SGHRS, CDR2 YFSETQ. With 4 bases clipped from V and 5 bases from J, the junction kept 10 bases outside the gene matches. CDR3 size: 15 residues. CDR3 DNA sequence: TGCGCCAGCAGCCCCCAGACAGGGGTATTAACTGAAGCTTTCTTT. This translates into CASSPQTGVLTEAFF.

This clonotype was counted only a few times. V and J are TRBV29-1 and TRBJ2-7, with D possibly being TRBD1 (6 bases). The V end was cut by 1 base, the J end by 3 bases, with 19 bases between. There are 16 residues in the CDR3. Germline CDR1 reads SQVTM; CDR2 reads ANQGSEA. As DNA, the CDR3 is TGCAGCGTTGAAGCTGGTCGCAGGGGAGCTCTCTACGAGCAGTACTTC. Its protein is CSVEAGRRGALYEQYF.

This sequence joins TRBV12-3 or TRBV12-4 and TRBJ2-3; D is unclear. The CDR3 totals 12 residues. Trimming stripped 4 bases from V and 7 bases from J, with 9 bases between. CDR3 bases: TGTGCCAGCAGTTCGGTTATAAATACGCAGTATTTT. Protein sequence: CASSSVINTQYF.

This clonotype came up a few times. This chain uses TRBV2 with TRBJ2-1; TRBD2 matches at 9 bases. The CDR3 consists of 16 residues. V lost 2 bases and J lost 8; bases outside the gene matches: 10. The germline V gene encodes CDR1 SNHLY and CDR2 FYNNEI. The CDR3 region has the DNA TGTGCCAGCAGTGAATGGCGGGAGGGCCACTTCGATGAGCAGTTCTTC. Translated, it gives CASSEWREGHFDEQFF.

This clonotype was observed a few times. J is TRBJ2-1 and V is TRBV4-1; the D call may be TRBD1 or TRBD2 (5 bases each). CDR1 and CDR2 from the germline V gene are MGHRA and YSYEKL. The CDR3 has 18 amino acids. The V gene lost 0 bases and the J gene lost 4 bases, with 19 bases spanning the gap. The CDR3 reads CASSQDTGMGPFYNEQFF. The DNA of the CDR3 is TGCGCCAGCAGCCAAGATACCGGGATGGGACCTTTTTACAATGAGCAGTTCTTC.

This clonotype has more than one count but fewer than ten. The chain uses TRBV20-1 and TRBJ2-2; the match to TRBD2 covers 10 bases. V lost 6 bases to trimming and J lost 2 bases; unmatched junction nucleotides: 6. Germline CDR1 is DFQATT and CDR2 is SNEGSKA (reference sequence). CDR3 length: 15 residues. CDR3 sequence (DNA): TGCAGTGCCGGTGGGACTAGCGTAAACACCGGGGAGCTGTTTTTT. This codes for CSAGGTSVNTGELFF.

The table lists this clonotype with a few counts. V gene TRBV25-1 combines with J gene TRBJ2-7; 8 nucleotides agree with TRBD2. J gave up 3 bases and V 1 base, and 20 bases lay outside the gene matches. The CDR3 has 20 residues. Germline lookup yields CDR1 MGHDK and CDR2 SYGVNS. CDR3: CASSESTGPAVGTSLYEQYF. CDR3 nucleotides: TGTGCCAGCAGTGAATCGACTGGCCCAGCGGTGGGGACTAGTCTCTACGAGCAGTACTTC.

This clonotype has just a few counts. The chain carries TRBV29-1 and TRBJ2-7; 10 bases align to TRBD2. The germline CDR1 and CDR2 sequences are SQVTM and ANQGSEA. The CDR3 has 13 residues. Unmatched junction bases numbered 3, after V lost 2 bases and J lost 5 bases. The CDR3 loop reads CSVEYLAGDEQYF. CDR3 nucleotide sequence: TGCAGCGTTGAATATCTAGCGGGAGACGAGCAGTACTTC.